Listed below are T cell receptor beta chains from one sample, sequenced in a study of CD8 T cells in Susac syndrome. TCRdb analysed the immunoSEQ multiplex PCR reads with MiXCR anew, one entry per CDR3 protein. The sample has 150,000 or so distinct CDR3 sequences, roughly 95% seen once; the top ten hold almost 0.095%. Sequencing was done on a sample of CD4+ T cells from PBMCs. The receptor set was obtained from a human donor with multiple sclerosis. The CDR3 runs from the conserved cysteine through the conserved F or W. D genes are given only for firm matches. A row's size may be missing; if present it is once, few, many or a size class.

V gene	J gene	D gene	clone size	CDR3 DNA	CDR3 protein
TRBV29-1	TRBJ2-6	NA	NA	TGCAGCGTTGAAGATCTAGGGTTACCTGGGGCCAACGTCCTGACTTTC	CSVEDLGLPGANVLTF
TRBV3-1	TRBJ1-1	NA	NA	TGTGCCAGCAGCCAATTTTCGAGATTGCTGCAAGCTTTCTTT	CASSQFSRLLQAFF
TRBV10-3	TRBJ1-4	TRBD1	NA	TGTGCCATCAGTGAGGGGACAGGGTGGAGTACCAATGAAAAACTGTTTTTT	CAISEGTGWSTNEKLFF
TRBV5-1	TRBJ2-1	TRBD2	NA	TGCGCCAGCAGCTTGGGGCCTAGCGGGATCGGGAATGAGCAGTTCTTC	CASSLGPSGIGNEQFF
TRBV7-2	TRBJ2-3	TRBD1	NA	TGTGCCAGCAGCTCGACAGGGCCCACAGATACGCAGTATTTT	CASSSTGPTDTQYF
TRBV7-8	TRBJ1-1	NA	NA	TGTGCCAGCAGCTTATACAGGGAGAGCGCTGAAGCTTTCTTT	CASSLYRESAEAFF
TRBV5-1	TRBJ2-4	NA	NA	TGCGCCAGCAGCTTCTCCGGGACTGGGGGGAACATTCAGTACTTC	CASSFSGTGGNIQYF
TRBV24-1	TRBJ2-1	NA	NA	TGTGCCACCAGTGATTTCCGGGGTCACAATGAGCAGTTCTTC	CATSDFRGHNEQFF
TRBV6-1	TRBJ1-2	TRBD1	few	TGTGCCAGCGGGGACAGAGACTATGCAGTAGGCTACACCTTC	CASGDRDYAVGYTF
TRBV30	TRBJ1-6	NA	once	TGTGCCTGGAGTGTCGAGGGTAGGAGTTCACCCCTCCACTTT	CAWSVEGRSSPLHF
TRBV3-1	TRBJ1-5	NA	NA	TGTGCCAGCAGCCAAGATTCTACGCGGGGTCAGCCCCAGCATTTT	CASSQDSTRGQPQHF
TRBV25-1	TRBJ2-1	TRBD2	NA	TGTGCCAGCAGTGAATATGTGAGCGGGAGGGCCGAGTCCTACAATGAGCAGTTCTTC	CASSEYVSGRAESYNEQFF
TRBV20-1	TRBJ1-1	TRBD1	NA	TGCAGTGCTAACAGGGGTCTGAACACTGAAGCTTTCTTT	CSANRGLNTEAFF
TRBV6-2/TRBV6-3	TRBJ2-1	TRBD2	NA	TGTGCCAGCCAGCGGGAGGTTATAAATGAGCAGTTCTTC	CASQREVINEQFF
TRBV28	TRBJ2-3	TRBD2	NA	TGTGCCAGCAGTCTCAGCGGGAGGGCCTCAGATACGCAGTATTTT	CASSLSGRASDTQYF
TRBV29-1	TRBJ2-7	TRBD2	NA	TGCAGCGTTGAAGTGGAGCTAGCGGGAGGGTTCTACGAGCAGTACTTC	CSVEVELAGGFYEQYF
TRBV27	TRBJ2-3	NA	once	TGTGCCAGCAGTTCAGACAGTAATACGCAGTATTTT	CASSSDSNTQYF
TRBV12-3/TRBV12-4	TRBJ1-5	NA	NA	TGTGCCAGCAGTTTATCCTATGATCAGCCCCAGCATTTT	CASSLSYDQPQHF
TRBV6-5	TRBJ1-1	NA	NA	TGTGCCAGCAGTTACTCGGTGGGTGGCACTGAAGCTTTCTTT	CASSYSVGGTEAFF
TRBV12-3/TRBV12-4	TRBJ1-4	NA	NA	TGTGCCAGCATGCCGGGACAAGCAAATGAAAAACTGTTTTTT	CASMPGQANEKLFF
TRBV4-3	TRBJ2-3	NA	NA	TGCGCCAGCAGCCAAGATATTTCACAGGGCAAGGGAGATACGCAGTATTTT	CASSQDISQGKGDTQYF
TRBV7-9	TRBJ1-5	NA	NA	TGTGCCAGCAGCTTAGGAACTGATCAGCCCCAGCATTTT	CASSLGTDQPQHF
TRBV20-1	TRBJ2-7	NA	NA	TGCAGTGCGAAGCCCAGCGGGGTGAGGGGGGATTCCGAGCAGTACTTC	CSAKPSGVRGDSEQYF
TRBV5-1	TRBJ2-1	TRBD1	NA	TGCGCCAGCGATTATGGGGACAGGGGTTACAATGAGCAGTTCTTC	CASDYGDRGYNEQFF
TRBV24-1	TRBJ2-1	NA	NA	TGTGCCACCAGTGATTTCCGGACTCCCGGCGATGAGCAGTTCTTC	CATSDFRTPGDEQFF
TRBV19	TRBJ1-1	NA	NA	TGTGCCAGTAGAACGTCGAACACTGAAGCTTTCTTT	CASRTSNTEAFF
TRBV7-9	TRBJ2-7	NA	NA	TGTGCCAGCAGCCCCCCTCGTGGCAGGGCCTCTTCCTACGAGCAGTACTTC	CASSPPRGRASSYEQYF
TRBV5-1	TRBJ1-4	TRBD1	NA	TGCGCCAGCAAAGAACAGGGGACTAATGAAAAACTGTTTTTT	CASKEQGTNEKLFF
TRBV7-9	TRBJ2-2	NA	NA	TGTGCCAGCAGCTTCGGGGATACGAACACCGGGGAGCTGTTTTTT	CASSFGDTNTGELFF
TRBV28	TRBJ1-5	NA	NA	TGTGCCAGCAGTCCTCGGGGGAGGGCACCTCGGCAGCCCCAGCATTTT	CASSPRGRAPRQPQHF
TRBV5-1	TRBJ2-3	TRBD2	NA	TGCGCCAGCCGGAGCGGGGAAGGCACAGATACGCAGTATTTT	CASRSGEGTDTQYF
TRBV12-3/TRBV12-4	TRBJ1-5	NA	NA	TGTGCCAGCAGTTTCATGAATCAGCCCCAGCATTTT	CASSFMNQPQHF
TRBV12-3/TRBV12-4	TRBJ1-1	NA	NA	TGTGCCAGCAGTTTGGGGGCAGGGAGCCCTGAAGCTTTCTTT	CASSLGAGSPEAFF
TRBV3-1	TRBJ1-2	NA	NA	TGTGCCAGCAGCCTACCTCACCCGAACTATGGCTACACCTTC	CASSLPHPNYGYTF
TRBV19	TRBJ2-3	NA	NA	TGTGCCAGTAGTGCGCGCACAGATACGCAGTATTTT	CASSARTDTQYF
TRBV29-1	TRBJ2-2	NA	NA	TGCAGCGTTCAAATCACCCATCCGGGACCAAGATCGTACGGGGAGCTGTTTTTT	CSVQITHPGPRSYGELFF
TRBV30	TRBJ2-1	NA	NA	TGTGCCTGGAGTAACATAAATGAGCAGTTCTTC	CAWSNINEQFF
TRBV7-2	TRBJ2-1	NA	NA	TGTGCCAGCAGCCCTCAGCGGGGACAGTACAATGAGCAGTTCTTC	CASSPQRGQYNEQFF
TRBV7-8	TRBJ2-7	TRBD2	NA	TGTGCCAGCAGCGGGGAATCTAGCGGGGACTACGAGCAGTACTTC	CASSGESSGDYEQYF
TRBV28	TRBJ1-5	TRBD1	NA	TGTGCCAGCAGCCGTTCCGACAGGGGGTCCAATCAGCCCCAGCATTTT	CASSRSDRGSNQPQHF
TRBV20-1	TRBJ2-7	TRBD2	NA	TGCAGTGCTGGACTAGTCGGAATCTACGAGCAGTACTTC	CSAGLVGIYEQYF
TRBV15	TRBJ2-2	TRBD1	NA	TGTGCCACACGCCTGGTTGGGACAGGGAACACCGGGGAGCTGTTTTTT	CATRLVGTGNTGELFF
TRBV9	TRBJ2-7	TRBD2	NA	TGTGCCAGCAGCGTATCTAGCGGGACACATATCTCCGAGCAGTACTTC	CASSVSSGTHISEQYF
TRBV15	TRBJ2-2	NA	NA	TGTGCCACCAGCAGGGGCTCGGGAGTTGCGGCCGGGGAGCTGTTTTTT	CATSRGSGVAAGELFF
TRBV6-5	TRBJ2-2	NA	NA	TGTGCCAGCAAAGTCCGAACGGGGAACACCGGGGAGCTGTTTTTT	CASKVRTGNTGELFF
TRBV2	TRBJ1-3	NA	NA	TGTGCCAGCAGTGTGAGGGGCTCTGGAAACACCATATATTTT	CASSVRGSGNTIYF
TRBV7-9	TRBJ2-1	TRBD1	NA	TGTGCCAGCAGCACATACAGGGGCCGGGGAAATAATGAGCAGTTCTTC	CASSTYRGRGNNEQFF
TRBV27	TRBJ1-5	NA	NA	TGTGCCAGCAGCCCCACCGCTTACGGCAATCAGCCCCAGCATTTT	CASSPTAYGNQPQHF
TRBV30	TRBJ2-5	TRBD2	NA	TGTGCCTGGGGCCTAGCGGACTGGGAGACCCAGTACTTC	CAWGLADWETQYF
TRBV5-1	TRBJ1-1	NA	NA	TGCGCCAGCCACCACGGAGGGAACACTGAAGCTTTCTTT	CASHHGGNTEAFF
TRBV20-1	TRBJ2-2	TRBD2	NA	TGCAGTGCTTCAAAGATAGCGGGAGCGGTGGAGCTGTTTTTT	CSASKIAGAVELFF
TRBV30	TRBJ1-4	NA	NA	TGTGCCTGGAGGGCCCGTTCTCCGGAAAAACTGTTTTTT	CAWRARSPEKLFF
TRBV7-2	TRBJ2-5	TRBD2	NA	TGTGCCAGCAGCCCCCCCGGACTAGCGGGAGGGCAAGAGACCCAGTACTTC	CASSPPGLAGGQETQYF
TRBV5-1	TRBJ1-4	TRBD1	NA	TGCGCCAGCAGCCCAGACAGGGAAGAAAAACTGTTTTTT	CASSPDREEKLFF
TRBV29-1	TRBJ2-7	TRBD2	NA	TGCAGCGTTGAAGACCCACGGGAGGGCTACGAGCAGTACTTC	CSVEDPREGYEQYF
TRBV29-1	TRBJ1-1	TRBD1	NA	TGCAGCGTTGGGAACAGGGGGGTAGACACTGAAGCTTTCTTT	CSVGNRGVDTEAFF
TRBV2	TRBJ2-1	NA	NA	TGTGCCAGGCAAGGGAATGAGCAGTTCTTC	CARQGNEQFF
TRBV4-1	TRBJ2-5	NA	few	TGCGCCAGCAGCCCACAGACCCGCGGAGAGACCCAGTACTTC	CASSPQTRGETQYF
TRBV6-1	TRBJ1-1	TRBD1	NA	TGTGCCAGCAGCAACCTCGACAGGGGCTGGAACACTGAAGCTTTCTTT	CASSNLDRGWNTEAFF
TRBV2	TRBJ2-5	NA	NA	TGTGCCAGCCGGCAAGAGACCCAGTACTTC	CASRQETQYF